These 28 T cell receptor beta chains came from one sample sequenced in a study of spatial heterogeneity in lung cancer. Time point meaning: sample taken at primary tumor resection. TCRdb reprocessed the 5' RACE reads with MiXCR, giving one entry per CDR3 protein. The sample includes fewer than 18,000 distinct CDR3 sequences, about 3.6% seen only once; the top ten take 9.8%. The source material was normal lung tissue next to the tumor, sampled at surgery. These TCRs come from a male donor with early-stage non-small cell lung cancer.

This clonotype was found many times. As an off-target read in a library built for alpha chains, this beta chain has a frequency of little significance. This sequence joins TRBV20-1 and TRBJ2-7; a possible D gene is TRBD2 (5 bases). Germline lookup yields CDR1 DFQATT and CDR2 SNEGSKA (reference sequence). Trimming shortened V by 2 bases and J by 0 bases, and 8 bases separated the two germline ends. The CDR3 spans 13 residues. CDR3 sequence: CSARNSVSYEQYF. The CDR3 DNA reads TGCAGTGCTAGAAATAGCGTCTCCTACGAGCAGTACTTC.

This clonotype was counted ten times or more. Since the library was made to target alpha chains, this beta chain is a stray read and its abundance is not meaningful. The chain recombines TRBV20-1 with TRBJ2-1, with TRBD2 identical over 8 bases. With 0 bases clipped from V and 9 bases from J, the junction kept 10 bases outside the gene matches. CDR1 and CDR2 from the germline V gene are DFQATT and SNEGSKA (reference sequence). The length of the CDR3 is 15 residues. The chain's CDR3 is CSARDPSGSWGEQFF. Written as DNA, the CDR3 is TGCAGTGCTAGAGATCCCAGCGGGAGCTGGGGTGAGCAGTTCTTC.

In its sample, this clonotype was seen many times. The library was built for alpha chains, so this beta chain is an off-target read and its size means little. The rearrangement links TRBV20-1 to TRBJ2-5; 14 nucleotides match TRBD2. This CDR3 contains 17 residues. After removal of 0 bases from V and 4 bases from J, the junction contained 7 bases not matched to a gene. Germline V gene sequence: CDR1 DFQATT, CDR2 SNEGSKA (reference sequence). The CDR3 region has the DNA TGCAGTGCTAGAGATCCCCCCGGGACTAGCGGGAGAGAGACCCAGTACTTC. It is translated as CSARDPPGTSGRETQYF.

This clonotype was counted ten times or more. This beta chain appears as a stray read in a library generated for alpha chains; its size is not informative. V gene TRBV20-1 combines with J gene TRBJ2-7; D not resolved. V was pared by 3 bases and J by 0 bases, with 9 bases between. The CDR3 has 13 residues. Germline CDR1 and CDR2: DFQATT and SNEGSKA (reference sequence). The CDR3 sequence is CSASPGSSYEQYF. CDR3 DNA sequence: TGCAGTGCTAGTCCCGGCAGCTCCTACGAGCAGTACTTC.

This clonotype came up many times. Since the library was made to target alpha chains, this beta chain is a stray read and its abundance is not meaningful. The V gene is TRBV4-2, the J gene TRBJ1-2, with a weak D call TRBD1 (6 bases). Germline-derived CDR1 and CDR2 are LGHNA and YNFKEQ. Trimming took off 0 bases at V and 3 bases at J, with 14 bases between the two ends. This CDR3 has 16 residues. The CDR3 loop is CASSQEGGDSYYGYTF. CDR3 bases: TGTGCCAGCAGCCAAGAGGGGGGCGACAGCTACTATGGCTACACCTTC.

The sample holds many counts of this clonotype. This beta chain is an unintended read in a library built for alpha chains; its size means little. The CDR3 reads CASSWGTGQRETQYF. The CDR3 DNA sequence: TGCGCCAGCAGCTGGGGGACAGGTCAGAGAGAGACCCAGTACTTC. This chain uses TRBV5-1 with TRBJ2-5, with 8 bases lining up with TRBD1. J lost 4 bases, V lost 3 bases, and 8 bases had no gene match. CDR3 length equals 15 residues. Germline V gene sequence: CDR1 SGHRS, CDR2 YFSETQ. The full variable domain, rest sourced from reference TRBV5-1 and TRBJ2-5, is KAGVTQTPRYLIKTRGQQVTLSCSPISGHRSVSWYQQTPGQGLQFLFEYFSETQRNKGNFPGRFSGRQFSNSRSEMNVSTLELGDSALYLCASSWGTGQRETQYFGPGTRLLVL.

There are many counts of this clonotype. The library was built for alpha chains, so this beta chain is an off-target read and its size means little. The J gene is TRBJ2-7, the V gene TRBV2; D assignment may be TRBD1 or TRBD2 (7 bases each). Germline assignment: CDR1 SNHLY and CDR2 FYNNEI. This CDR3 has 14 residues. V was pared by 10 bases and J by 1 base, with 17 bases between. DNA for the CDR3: TGTGCCACCAAAAACAGGGGAGGGTCCTACGAGCAGTACTTC. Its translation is CATKNRGGSYEQYF.

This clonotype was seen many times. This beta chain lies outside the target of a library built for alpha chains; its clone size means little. The CDR3, as DNA: TGTGCCAGCAGCGTAATTAGCGGGAGTTTCTCAGATACGCAGTATTTT. It is translated as CASSVISGSFSDTQYF. V gene TRBV7-2 combines with J gene TRBJ2-3, with 9 positions matching TRBD2. This CDR3 has 16 residues. V was pared by 5 bases and J by 4 bases, with 10 bases of the junction left unmatched. The germline gives CDR1 SGHTA, CDR2 FQGNSA.

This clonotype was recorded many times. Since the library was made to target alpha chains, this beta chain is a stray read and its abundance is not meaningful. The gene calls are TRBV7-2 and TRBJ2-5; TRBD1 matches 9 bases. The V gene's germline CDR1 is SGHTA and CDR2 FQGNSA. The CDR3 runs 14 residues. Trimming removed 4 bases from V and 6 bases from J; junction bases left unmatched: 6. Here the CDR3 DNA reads TGTGCCAGCAGCTCTAGGACAGGGGAGCAGACCCAGTACTTC. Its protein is CASSSRTGEQTQYF.

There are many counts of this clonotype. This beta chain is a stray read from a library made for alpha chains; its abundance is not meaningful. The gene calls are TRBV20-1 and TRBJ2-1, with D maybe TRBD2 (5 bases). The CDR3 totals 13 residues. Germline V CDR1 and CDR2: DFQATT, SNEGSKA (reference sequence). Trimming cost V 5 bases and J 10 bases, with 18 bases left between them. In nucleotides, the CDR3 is TGCAGTGCTCCCCCCGAGGGAAGCCGCGAGCAGTTCTTC. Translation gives CSAPPEGSREQFF.

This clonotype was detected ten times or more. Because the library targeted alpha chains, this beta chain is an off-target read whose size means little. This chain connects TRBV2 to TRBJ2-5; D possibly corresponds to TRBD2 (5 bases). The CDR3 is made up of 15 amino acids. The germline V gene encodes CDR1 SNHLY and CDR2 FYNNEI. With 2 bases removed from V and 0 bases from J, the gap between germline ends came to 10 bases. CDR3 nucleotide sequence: TGTGCCAGCAGTGAAAGTAGAGCGGACCAAGAGACCCAGTACTTC. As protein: CASSESRADQETQYF.

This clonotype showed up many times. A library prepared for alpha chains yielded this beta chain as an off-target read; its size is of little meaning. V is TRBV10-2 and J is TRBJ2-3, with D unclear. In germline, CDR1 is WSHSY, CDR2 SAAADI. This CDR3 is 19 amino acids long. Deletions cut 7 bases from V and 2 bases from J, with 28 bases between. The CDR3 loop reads CASTPRWSGLLLNTDTQYF. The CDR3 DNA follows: TGCGCCAGCACCCCCCGATGGAGTGGCCTCCTTCTAAACACAGATACGCAGTATTTT.

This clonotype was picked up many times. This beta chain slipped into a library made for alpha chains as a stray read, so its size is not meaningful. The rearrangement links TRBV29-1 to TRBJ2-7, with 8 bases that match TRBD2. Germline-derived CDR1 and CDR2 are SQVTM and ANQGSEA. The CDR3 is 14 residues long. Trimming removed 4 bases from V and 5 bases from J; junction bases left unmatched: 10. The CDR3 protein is CSVGGVAGQDEQYF. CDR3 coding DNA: TGCAGCGTTGGGGGTGTAGCGGGACAAGACGAGCAGTACTTC.

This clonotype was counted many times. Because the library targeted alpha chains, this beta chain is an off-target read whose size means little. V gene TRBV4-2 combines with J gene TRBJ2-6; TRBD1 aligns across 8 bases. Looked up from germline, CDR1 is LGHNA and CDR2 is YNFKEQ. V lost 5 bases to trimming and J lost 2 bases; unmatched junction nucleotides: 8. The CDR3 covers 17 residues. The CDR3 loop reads CASSSDPGGPGANVLTF. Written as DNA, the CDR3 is TGTGCCAGCAGCTCTGACCCAGGGGGCCCTGGGGCCAACGTCCTGACTTTC.

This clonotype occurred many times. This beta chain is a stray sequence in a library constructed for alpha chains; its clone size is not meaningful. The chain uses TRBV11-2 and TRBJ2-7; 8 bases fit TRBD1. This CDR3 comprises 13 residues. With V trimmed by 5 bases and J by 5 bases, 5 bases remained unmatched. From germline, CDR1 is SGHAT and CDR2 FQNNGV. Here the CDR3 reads CASSPDRGDEQYF. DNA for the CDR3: TGTGCCAGCAGCCCCGACAGGGGCGACGAGCAGTACTTC.

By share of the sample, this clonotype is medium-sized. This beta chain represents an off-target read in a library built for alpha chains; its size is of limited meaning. The CDR3 sequence: CSVEGTGSNEKLFF. The CDR3 DNA reads as TGCAGCGTTGAGGGGACAGGAAGTAATGAAAAACTGTTTTTT. J is TRBJ1-4 and V is TRBV29-1; 8 nucleotides match TRBD1. The CDR3 totals 14 residues. V dropped 3 bases and J dropped 4; count of bases not matched to a gene: 4. The germline V gene has CDR1 SQVTM and CDR2 ANQGSEA.

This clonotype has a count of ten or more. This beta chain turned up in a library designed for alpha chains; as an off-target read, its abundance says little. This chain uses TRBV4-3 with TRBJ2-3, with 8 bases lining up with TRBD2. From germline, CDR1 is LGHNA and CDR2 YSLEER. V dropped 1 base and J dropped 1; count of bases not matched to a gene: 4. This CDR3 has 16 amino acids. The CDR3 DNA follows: TGCGCCAGCAGCCAAGGTTCAGCGGGAGGCACAGATACGCAGTATTTT. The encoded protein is CASSQGSAGGTDTQYF.

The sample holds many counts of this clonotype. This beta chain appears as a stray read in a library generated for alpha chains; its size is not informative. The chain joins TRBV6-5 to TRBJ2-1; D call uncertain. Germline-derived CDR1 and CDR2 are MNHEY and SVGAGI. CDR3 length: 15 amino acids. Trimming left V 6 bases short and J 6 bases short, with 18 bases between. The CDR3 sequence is CASSSDHLPSNEQFF. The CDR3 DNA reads TGTGCCAGCAGCTCGGACCACCTCCCATCCAATGAGCAGTTCTTC.

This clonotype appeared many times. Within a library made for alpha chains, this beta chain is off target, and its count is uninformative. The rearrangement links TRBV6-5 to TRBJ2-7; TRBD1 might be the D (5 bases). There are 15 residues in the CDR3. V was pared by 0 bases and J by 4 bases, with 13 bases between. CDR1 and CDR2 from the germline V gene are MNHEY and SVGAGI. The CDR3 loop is CASSYSRRGWYEQYF. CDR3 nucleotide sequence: TGTGCCAGCAGTTACTCGCGAAGGGGCTGGTACGAGCAGTACTTC.

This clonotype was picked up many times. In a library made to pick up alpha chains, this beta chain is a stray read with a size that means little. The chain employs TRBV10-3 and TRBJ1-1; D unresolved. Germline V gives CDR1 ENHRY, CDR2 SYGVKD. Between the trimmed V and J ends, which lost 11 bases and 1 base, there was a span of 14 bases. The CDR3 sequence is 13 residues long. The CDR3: CASLREGNTEAFF. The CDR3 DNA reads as TGTGCCTCCTTGCGGGAAGGGAACACTGAAGCTTTCTTT.

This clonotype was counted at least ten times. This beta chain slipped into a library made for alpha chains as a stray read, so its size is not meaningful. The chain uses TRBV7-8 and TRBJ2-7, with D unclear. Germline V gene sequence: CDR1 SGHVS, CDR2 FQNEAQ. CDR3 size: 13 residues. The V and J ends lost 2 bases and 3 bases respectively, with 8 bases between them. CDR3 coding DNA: TGTGCCAGCAGCTTACGGTTCATCTACGAGCAGTACTTC. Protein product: CASSLRFIYEQYF.

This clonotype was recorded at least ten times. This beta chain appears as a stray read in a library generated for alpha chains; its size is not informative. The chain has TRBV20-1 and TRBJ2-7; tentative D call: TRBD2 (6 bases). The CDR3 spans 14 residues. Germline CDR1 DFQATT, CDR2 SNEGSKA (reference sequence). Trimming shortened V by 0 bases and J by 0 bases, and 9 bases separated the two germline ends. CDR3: CSARDAGNSYEQYF. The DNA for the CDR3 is TGCAGTGCTAGAGATGCGGGGAACTCCTACGAGCAGTACTTC.

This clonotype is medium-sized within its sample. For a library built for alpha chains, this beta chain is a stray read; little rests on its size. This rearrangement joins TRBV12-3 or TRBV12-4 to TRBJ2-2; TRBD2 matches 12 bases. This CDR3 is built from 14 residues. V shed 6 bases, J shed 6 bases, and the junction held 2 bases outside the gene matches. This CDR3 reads CASRRLAGAGELFF. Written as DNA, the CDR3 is TGTGCCAGCAGGAGACTAGCGGGAGCCGGGGAGCTGTTTTTT.

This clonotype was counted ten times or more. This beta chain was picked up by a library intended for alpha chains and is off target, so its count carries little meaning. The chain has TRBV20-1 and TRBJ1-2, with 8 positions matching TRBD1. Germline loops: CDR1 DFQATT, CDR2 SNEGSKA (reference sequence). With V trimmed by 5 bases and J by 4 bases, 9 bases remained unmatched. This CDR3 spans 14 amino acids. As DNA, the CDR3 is TGCAGTGCTGGGGCAGGGGGCTTTCTCTATGGCTACACCTTC. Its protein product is CSAGAGGFLYGYTF.

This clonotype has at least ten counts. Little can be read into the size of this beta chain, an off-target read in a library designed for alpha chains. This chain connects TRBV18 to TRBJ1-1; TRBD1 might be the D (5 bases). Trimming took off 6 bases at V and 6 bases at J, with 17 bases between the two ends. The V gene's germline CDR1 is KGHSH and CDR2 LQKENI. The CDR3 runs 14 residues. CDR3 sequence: CASSRDRSGAEAFF. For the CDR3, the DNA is TGTGCCAGCTCCAGAGACAGAAGTGGAGCTGAAGCTTTCTTT.

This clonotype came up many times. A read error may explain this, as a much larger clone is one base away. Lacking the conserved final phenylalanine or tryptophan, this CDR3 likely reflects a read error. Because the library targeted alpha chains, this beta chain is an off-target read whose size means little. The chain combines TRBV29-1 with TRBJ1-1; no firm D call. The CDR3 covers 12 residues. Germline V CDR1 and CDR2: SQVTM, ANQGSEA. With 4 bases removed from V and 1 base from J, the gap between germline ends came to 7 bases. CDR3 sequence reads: CSVVGENTEAFS. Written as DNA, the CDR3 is TGCAGCGTTGTTGGGGAGAACACTGAAGCTTTCTCT.

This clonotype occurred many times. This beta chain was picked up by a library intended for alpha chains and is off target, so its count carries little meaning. CDR3 in amino acids: CSAIRTGASYEQYF. CDR3 nucleotide sequence: TGCAGTGCTATCCGGACAGGGGCGTCCTACGAGCAGTACTTC. The chain has TRBV20-1 and TRBJ2-7; 9 bases align to TRBD1. With V trimmed by 4 bases and J by 1 base, 5 bases remained unmatched. From germline, CDR1 is DFQATT and CDR2 SNEGSKA (reference sequence). The CDR3 runs to 14 residues.

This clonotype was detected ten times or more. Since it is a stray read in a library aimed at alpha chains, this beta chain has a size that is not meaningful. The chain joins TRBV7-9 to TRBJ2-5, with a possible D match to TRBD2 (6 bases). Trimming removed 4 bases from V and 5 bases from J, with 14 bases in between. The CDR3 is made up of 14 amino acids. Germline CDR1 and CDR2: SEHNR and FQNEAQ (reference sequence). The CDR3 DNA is TGTGCCAGCAGCTCCACTAGCACGGGTGAGACCCAGTACTTC. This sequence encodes CASSSTSTGETQYF.